Sequencing of this T cell receptor beta chain was carried out in a study of cytomegalovirus exposure and HLA in healthy donors. Study details: Unique TCRs from HLA-typed donors, 85 million to 100 million of them, were held in an early data release.

On this clone: Its target is not known.

Study-wide points: Further analysis, carried out later, found HLA-associated TCR beta chains more clonally expanded than equally common other chains.

A multiplex PCR was run with 60 Vbeta primers and 13 Jbeta primers. Original analysis: Later, about 80 million unique TCR beta chains were counted in an analysis, and some 11 million of them were shared. TCRdb's copy holds only in-frame clones and misses some; the assay was immunoSEQ multiplex PCR. Clone size and the V and J calls come from that table; the DNA yielded D and trimming. The table for this sample gives nearly 200,000 clones. The CDR3 runs to 14 residues. In germline, CDR1 is SGHDN, CDR2 FVKESK. Between the trimmed V and J ends, which lost 5 bases and 5 bases, there was a span of 15 bases.

This TCR was sampled from a boy younger than 18 in good health and CMV-seronegative. The chain couples TRBV14 to TRBJ1-1, with D possibly being TRBD1 (6 bases). Sequenced material: PBMCs. DNA for the CDR3: TGTGCCAGCAGCGGGGCGGGGGGCATGACTGAAGCTTTCTTT. Residues: CASSGAGGMTEAFF.